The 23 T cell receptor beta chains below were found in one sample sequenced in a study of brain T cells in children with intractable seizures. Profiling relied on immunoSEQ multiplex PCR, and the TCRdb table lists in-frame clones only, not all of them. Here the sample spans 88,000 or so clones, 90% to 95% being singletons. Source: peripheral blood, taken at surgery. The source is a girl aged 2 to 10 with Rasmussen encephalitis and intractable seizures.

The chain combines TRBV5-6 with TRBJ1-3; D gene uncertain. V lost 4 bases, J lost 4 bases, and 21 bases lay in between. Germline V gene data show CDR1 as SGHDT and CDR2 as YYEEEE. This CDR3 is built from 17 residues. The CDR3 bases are TGTGCCAGCAGCCCTGGGTTACGCAGCGAGTTCGGAAACACCATATATTTT. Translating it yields CASSPGLRSEFGNTIYF.

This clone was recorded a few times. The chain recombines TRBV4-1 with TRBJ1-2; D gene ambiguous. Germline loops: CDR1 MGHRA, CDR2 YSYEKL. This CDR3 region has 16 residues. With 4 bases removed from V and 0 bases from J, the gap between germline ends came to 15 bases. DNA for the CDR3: TGCGCCAGCAGCCCAGGAGGCGCGGTTTCTAACTATGGCTACACCTTC. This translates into CASSPGGAVSNYGYTF.

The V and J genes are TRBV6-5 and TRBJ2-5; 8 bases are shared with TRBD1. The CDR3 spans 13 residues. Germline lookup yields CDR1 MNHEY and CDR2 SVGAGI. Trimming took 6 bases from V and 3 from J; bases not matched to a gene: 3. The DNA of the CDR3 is TGTGCCAGCAGCATGACAGGGGAAGAGACCCAGTACTTC. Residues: CASSMTGEETQYF.

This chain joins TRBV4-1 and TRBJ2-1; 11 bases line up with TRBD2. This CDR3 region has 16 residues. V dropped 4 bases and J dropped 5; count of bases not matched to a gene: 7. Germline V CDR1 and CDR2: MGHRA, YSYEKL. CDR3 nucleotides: TGCGCCAGCAGCCCACTAGGGACTAGCGGCCACAATGAGCAGTTCTTC. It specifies CASSPLGTSGHNEQFF.

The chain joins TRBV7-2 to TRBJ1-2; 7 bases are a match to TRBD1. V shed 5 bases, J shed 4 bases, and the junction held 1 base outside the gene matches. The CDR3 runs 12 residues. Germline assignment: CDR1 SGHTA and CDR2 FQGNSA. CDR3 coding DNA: TGTGCCAGCAGCAGGGACAGCTATGGCTACACCTTC. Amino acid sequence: CASSRDSYGYTF.

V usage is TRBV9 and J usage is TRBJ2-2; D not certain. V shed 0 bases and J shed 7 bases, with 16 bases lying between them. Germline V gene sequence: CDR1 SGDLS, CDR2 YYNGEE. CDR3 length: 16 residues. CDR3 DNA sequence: TGTGCCAGCAGCGTAGATGAGTGGCCATACCTCGGGGAGCTGTTTTTT. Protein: CASSVDEWPYLGELFF.

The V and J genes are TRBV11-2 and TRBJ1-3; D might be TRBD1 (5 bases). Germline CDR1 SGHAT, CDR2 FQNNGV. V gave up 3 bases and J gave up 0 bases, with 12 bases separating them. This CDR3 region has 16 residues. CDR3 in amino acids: CASSFGPGNSGNTIYF. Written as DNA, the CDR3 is TGTGCCAGCAGCTTCGGCCCAGGGAACTCTGGAAACACCATATATTTT.

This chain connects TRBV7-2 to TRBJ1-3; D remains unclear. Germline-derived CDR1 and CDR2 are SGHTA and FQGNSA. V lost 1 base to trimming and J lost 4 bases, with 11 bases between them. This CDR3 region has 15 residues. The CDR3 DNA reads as TGTGCCAGCAGCTTAGAAGCAAAGGCGGGAAACACCATATATTTT. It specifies CASSLEAKAGNTIYF.

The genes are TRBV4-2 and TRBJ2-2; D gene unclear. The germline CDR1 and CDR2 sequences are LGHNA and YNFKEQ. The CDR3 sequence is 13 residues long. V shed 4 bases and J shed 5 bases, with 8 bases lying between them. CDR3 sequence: CASSRGTTGELFF. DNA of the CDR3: TGTGCCAGCAGCCGAGGAACGACCGGGGAGCTGTTTTTT.

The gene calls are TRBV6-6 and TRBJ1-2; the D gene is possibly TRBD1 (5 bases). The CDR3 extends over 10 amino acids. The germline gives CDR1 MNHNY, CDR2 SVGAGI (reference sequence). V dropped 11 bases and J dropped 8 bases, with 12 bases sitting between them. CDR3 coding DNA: TGTGCCTCCAGGGAACGCGGCTACACCTTC. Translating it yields CASRERGYTF.

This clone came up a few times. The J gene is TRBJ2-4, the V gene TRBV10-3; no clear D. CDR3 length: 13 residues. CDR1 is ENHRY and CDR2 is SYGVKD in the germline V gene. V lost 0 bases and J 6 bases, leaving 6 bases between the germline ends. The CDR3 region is CAISESGLNIQYF. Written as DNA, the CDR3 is TGTGCCATCAGTGAGTCGGGATTAAACATTCAGTACTTC.

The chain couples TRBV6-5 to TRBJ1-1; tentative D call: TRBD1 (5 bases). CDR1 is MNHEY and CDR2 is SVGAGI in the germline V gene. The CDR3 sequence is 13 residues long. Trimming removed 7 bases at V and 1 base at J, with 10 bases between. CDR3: CASKGTSNTEAFF. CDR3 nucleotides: TGTGCCAGCAAAGGGACGTCGAACACTGAAGCTTTCTTT.

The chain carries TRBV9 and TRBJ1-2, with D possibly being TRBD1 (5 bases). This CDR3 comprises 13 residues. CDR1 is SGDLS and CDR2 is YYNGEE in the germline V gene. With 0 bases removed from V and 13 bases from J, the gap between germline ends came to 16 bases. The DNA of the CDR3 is TGTGCCAGCAGCGTAGAAGGGGACGCGAGGGGCACCTTC. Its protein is CASSVEGDARGTF. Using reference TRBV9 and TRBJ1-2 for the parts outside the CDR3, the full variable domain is DSGVTQTPKHLITATGQRVTLRCSPRSGDLSVYWYQQSLDQGLQFLIQYYNGEERAKGNILERFSAQQFPDLHSELNLSSLELGDSALYFCASSVEGDARGTFGSGTRLTVV.

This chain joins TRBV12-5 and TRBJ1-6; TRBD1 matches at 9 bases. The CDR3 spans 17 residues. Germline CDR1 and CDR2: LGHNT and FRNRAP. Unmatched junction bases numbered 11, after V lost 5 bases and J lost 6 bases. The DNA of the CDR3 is TGTGCTAGTGGTCGCTCCTGGGACAGGGACCTTAATTCACCCCTCCACTTT. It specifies CASGRSWDRDLNSPLHF.

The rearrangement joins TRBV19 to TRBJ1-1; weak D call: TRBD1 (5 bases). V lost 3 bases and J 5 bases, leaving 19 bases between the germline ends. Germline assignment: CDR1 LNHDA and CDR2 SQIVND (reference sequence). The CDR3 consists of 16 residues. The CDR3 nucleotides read TGTGCCAGTAGTATGTTCATGGCGGGGGGGTGGACTGAAGCTTTCTTT. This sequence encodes CASSMFMAGGWTEAFF. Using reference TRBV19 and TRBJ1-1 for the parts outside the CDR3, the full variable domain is DGGITQSPKYLFRKEGQNVTLSCEQNLNHDAMYWYRQDPGQGLRLIYYSQIVNDFQKGDIAEGYSVSREKKESFPLTVTSAQKNPTAFYLCASSMFMAGGWTEAFFGQGTRLTVV.

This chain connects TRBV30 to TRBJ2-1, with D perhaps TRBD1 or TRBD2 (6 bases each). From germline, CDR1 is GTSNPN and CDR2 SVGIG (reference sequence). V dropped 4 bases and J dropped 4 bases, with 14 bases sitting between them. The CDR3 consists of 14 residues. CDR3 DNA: TGTGCCTGGACTGTAGGGGGGCCGTACAATGAGCAGTTCTTC. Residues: CAWTVGGPYNEQFF. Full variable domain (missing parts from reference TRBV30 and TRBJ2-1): SQTIHQWPATLVQPVGSPLSLECTVEGTSNPNLYWYRQAAGRGLQLLFYSVGIGQISSEVPQNLSASRPQDRQFILSSKKLLLSDSGFYLCAWTVGGPYNEQFFGPGTRLTVL.

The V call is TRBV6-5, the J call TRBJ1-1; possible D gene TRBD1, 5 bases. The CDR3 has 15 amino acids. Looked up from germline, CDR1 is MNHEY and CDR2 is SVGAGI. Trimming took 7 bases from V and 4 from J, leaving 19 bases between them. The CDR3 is CASTPEGRGVTEAFF. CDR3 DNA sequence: TGTGCCAGCACCCCCGAGGGCAGAGGGGTCACTGAAGCTTTCTTT.

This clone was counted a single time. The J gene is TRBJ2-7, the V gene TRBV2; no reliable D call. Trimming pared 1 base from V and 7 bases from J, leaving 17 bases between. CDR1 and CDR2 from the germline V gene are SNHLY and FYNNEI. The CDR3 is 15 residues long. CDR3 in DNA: TGTGCCAGCAGTGAAGACCCATTACCTCTTGGTGAGCAGTACTTC. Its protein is CASSEDPLPLGEQYF.

CDR3 residues: CASSLHAQYF. In nucleotides, the CDR3 is TGTGCCAGCAGCTTGCATGCGCAGTATTTT. The chain joins TRBV5-8 to TRBJ2-3; the D is unclear. V was trimmed by 1 base and J by 10 bases, leaving 4 bases between them. CDR1 and CDR2 from the germline V gene are SGHTS and YDEGEE. The CDR3 runs to 10 residues.

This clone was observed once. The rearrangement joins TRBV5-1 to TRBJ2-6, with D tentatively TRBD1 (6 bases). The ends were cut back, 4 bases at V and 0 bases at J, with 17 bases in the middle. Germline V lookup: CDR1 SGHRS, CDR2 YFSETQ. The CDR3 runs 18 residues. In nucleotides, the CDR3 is TGCGCCAGCAGCCCCAGAATACAGGGACGCTCTGGGGCCAACGTCCTGACTTTC. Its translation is CASSPRIQGRSGANVLTF.

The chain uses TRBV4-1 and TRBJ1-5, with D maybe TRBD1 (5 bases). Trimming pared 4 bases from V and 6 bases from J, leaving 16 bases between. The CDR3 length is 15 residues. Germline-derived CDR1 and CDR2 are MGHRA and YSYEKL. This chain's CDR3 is CASSPVGQGPQPQHF. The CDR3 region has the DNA TGCGCCAGCAGCCCAGTTGGGCAGGGCCCTCAGCCCCAGCATTTT.

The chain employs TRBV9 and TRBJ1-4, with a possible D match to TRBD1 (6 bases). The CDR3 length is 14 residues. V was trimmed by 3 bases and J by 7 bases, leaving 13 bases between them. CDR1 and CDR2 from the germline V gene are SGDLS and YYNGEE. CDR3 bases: TGTGCCAGCAGCGCCCAGGGGATAGCTGAAAAACTGTTTTTT. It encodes CASSAQGIAEKLFF. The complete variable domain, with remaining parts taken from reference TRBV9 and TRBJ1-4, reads DSGVTQTPKHLITATGQRVTLRCSPRSGDLSVYWYQQSLDQGLQFLIQYYNGEERAKGNILERFSAQQFPDLHSELNLSSLELGDSALYFCASSAQGIAEKLFFGSGTQLSVL.

The CDR3 sequence: CASSLALAGRGNGYTF. The CDR3 DNA sequence: TGTGCCAGCAGCTTAGCGTTGGCAGGGAGGGGAAATGGCTACACCTTC. V usage is TRBV7-8 and J usage is TRBJ1-2, with TRBD1 as a possible D gene (5 bases). Trimming took 0 bases from V and 6 from J, leaving 17 bases between them. Germline loops: CDR1 SGHVS, CDR2 FQNEAQ. The CDR3 totals 16 residues.